The subject of this entry is one T cell receptor beta chain. The antigen is undetermined. Samples came from healthy bone marrow donors. There were likely unrecorded immune exposures, though donors were nominally healthy when sampled. The CDR3 consists of 16 residues. Per the germline V gene, CDR1 is SEHNR and CDR2 is FQNEAQ (reference sequence). This entry comes from a study of cytomegalovirus exposure and HLA in healthy donors. Study-level points and caveats: V- and J-gene trimming of TCR beta was linked (in a later analysis) to a missense DCLRE1C variant.

In the PCR, 60 Vbeta and 13 Jbeta primers were used. Generated by immunoSEQ multiplex PCR, the TCRdb table keeps only in-frame clones and is missing some. The top ten hold about 1.4% of the sample, which has approximately 160,000 clones, around 80% seen once. Input material: PBMCs. This clonotype was sampled from a man aged 35-49 years in good health and CMV-seronegative. The genes are TRBV7-9 and TRBJ2-3; 7 bases are a match to TRBD2. The CDR3 protein is CSTHPGSGPSTDTQYF. The CDR3 DNA reads TGTTCCACCCACCCAGGTAGCGGGCCTAGCACAGATACGCAGTATTTT.